These T cell receptor beta chains were read from a single sample in a study of human versus mouse CDR3 diversity and MHC coevolution. Clones were sequenced by immunoSEQ multiplex PCR, and TCRdb holds only the in-frame ones, with some missing. The table records just under 60,000 clones, about 94% of them present only once. The sample comprised naive CD4+ T cells from blood. Source of these receptors: a person aged 55-75 years in good health. The CDR3 runs from the conserved cysteine through the conserved F or W. The order of the fields is clone size, J gene, D gene, V gene, CDR3 protein, CDR3 DNA. The D gene is left open where the match is weak. Rows may omit the clone size; those that give it use once, few, many or a size class.

size: .
J: TRBJ2-2
D: TRBD2
V: TRBV7-2
CDR3: CASSPGLAHTGELFF
DNA: TGTGCCAGCAGTCCGGGACTAGCGCACACCGGGGAGCTGTTTTTT

size: .
J: TRBJ2-2
D: .
V: TRBV5-1
CDR3: CASSPDTGELFF
DNA: TGCGCCAGCAGCCCTGACACCGGGGAGCTGTTTTTT

size: .
J: TRBJ2-5
D: .
V: TRBV5-4
CDR3: CASSFRGSSETQYF
DNA: TGTGCCAGCAGCTTCAGGGGTTCCTCCGAGACCCAGTACTTC

size: .
J: TRBJ1-2
D: .
V: TRBV6-1
CDR3: CASSANSGTIYGYTF
DNA: TGTGCCAGCAGTGCCAATTCCGGGACAATCTATGGCTACACCTTC

size: .
J: TRBJ1-2
D: TRBD1
V: TRBV7-2
CDR3: CASSPRTGNHGYTF
DNA: TGTGCCAGCAGCCCCCGGACAGGGAATCATGGCTACACCTTC

size: once
J: TRBJ2-7
D: TRBD2
V: TRBV11-3
CDR3: CASSPPGTRGTRGWEQYF
DNA: TGTGCCAGCAGCCCACCCGGGACGCGCGGGACTAGGGGGTGGGAGCAGTACTTC

size: .
J: TRBJ2-3
D: .
V: TRBV5-1
CDR3: CASSTGGESSTDTQYF
DNA: TGCGCCAGCAGCACTGGTGGGGAGTCTAGCACAGATACGCAGTATTTT

size: .
J: TRBJ2-1
D: TRBD1
V: TRBV11-3
CDR3: CASSLGGQGPHNEQFF
DNA: TGTGCCAGCAGCTTAGGTGGACAGGGTCCTCACAATGAGCAGTTCTTC

size: .
J: TRBJ2-3
D: .
V: TRBV21-1
CDR3: CASSTQQGGTDTQYF
DNA: TGTGCCAGCAGCACTCAACAGGGGGGCACAGATACGCAGTATTTT

size: .
J: TRBJ2-1
D: .
V: TRBV5-4
CDR3: CASSTRVFYNEQFF
DNA: TGTGCCAGCAGCACCAGGGTTTTTTACAATGAGCAGTTCTTC

size: .
J: TRBJ1-1
D: TRBD1
V: TRBV5-1
CDR3: CASSSRQGVTEAFF
DNA: TGCGCCAGCAGCTCTCGACAGGGCGTCACTGAAGCTTTCTTT

size: .
J: TRBJ2-6
D: .
V: TRBV27
CDR3: CASSLLRHSGANVLTF
DNA: TGTGCCAGCAGCCTGTTGAGGCACTCTGGGGCCAACGTCCTGACTTTC

size: .
J: TRBJ2-5
D: TRBD2
V: TRBV7-8
CDR3: CASSSRLAGVETQYF
DNA: TGTGCCAGCAGCTCGAGACTAGCGGGAGTGGAGACCCAGTACTTC

size: .
J: TRBJ1-4
D: .
V: TRBV6-6
CDR3: CASSPGNEKLFF
DNA: TGTGCCAGCAGTCCGGGAAATGAAAAACTGTTTTTT

size: .
J: TRBJ2-7
D: .
V: TRBV5-6
CDR3: CASSLEGPEDEQYF
DNA: TGTGCCAGCAGCTTGGAGGGGCCCGAGGACGAGCAGTACTTC

size: .
J: TRBJ2-4
D: .
V: TRBV5-5
CDR3: CASSLDRGALAKNIQYF
DNA: TGTGCCAGCAGCTTGGATCGGGGAGCGTTGGCCAAAAACATTCAGTACTTC

size: .
J: TRBJ1-2
D: TRBD1
V: TRBV7-2
CDR3: CASSPRQGPNYGYTF
DNA: TGTGCCAGCAGCCCTAGACAGGGCCCTAACTATGGCTACACCTTC

size: once
J: TRBJ1-2
D: .
V: TRBV6-1
CDR3: CASSLTGTYGYTF
DNA: TGTGCCAGCAGCCTTACAGGGACCTATGGCTACACCTTC

size: .
J: TRBJ2-3
D: .
V: TRBV7-3
CDR3: CASSLRGDPTDTQYF
DNA: TGTGCCAGCAGCTTGCGCGGGGACCCTACAGATACGCAGTATTTT